Shown below are 7 T cell receptor beta chains from a single sample sequenced in a study of response to subunit inactivated influenza vaccine. TCRdb analysed the RT-PCR reads with MiXCR anew, one entry per CDR3 protein. The sample gives roughly 550,000 distinct CDR3 sequences, roughly 23% of which show up once; roughly 2.8% is in the top ten. Separately, the same data were catalogued under a study of T cells expressing NK-cell markers. From that paper: UMIs were included in TCR beta cDNA generated by 5'RACE template switching.

This material consisted of CD4+ T cells sorted from PBMCs, taken 11 to 12 days after vaccination. All receptors come from a man aged 50 to 59 who received an inactivated influenza vaccine.

For this clonotype: A read error may account for a junction end that differs from germline. Here the CDR3 DNA reads TGTGCCAGCTCACCGTCGAGCGTGTGGGACTCCCACGAGCAGTACTTC. Translated, it gives CASSPSSVWDSHEQYF. The chain carries TRBV18 and TRBJ2-7, with D tentatively TRBD2 (6 bases). CDR1 is KGHSH and CDR2 is LQKENI in the germline V gene. The CDR3 length is 16 residues.

This clonotype was picked up a small number of times. The CDR3 here is CASSSGLAGGPLRDTQYF. DNA of the CDR3: TGCGCCAGCAGCTCAGGACTAGCGGGGGGGCCGTTGCGAGATACGCAGTATTTT. The chain is built from TRBV5-1 and TRBJ2-3; 15 bases align to TRBD2. Trimming took 3 bases from V and 5 from J; bases not matched to a gene: 10. The CDR3 is 18 residues long. The germline V gene has CDR1 SGHRS and CDR2 YFSETQ.

The J gene is TRBJ2-2, the V gene TRBV25-1; 8 bases agree with TRBD2. The CDR3 has 17 residues. The germline gives CDR1 MGHDK, CDR2 SYGVNS. Germline trimming cut 10 bases from V and 2 bases from J; bases unmatched to any gene: 15. The CDR3 sequence: CAIGKVWGLVNTGELFF. DNA for the CDR3: TGTGCCATCGGTAAAGTCTGGGGACTAGTTAACACCGGGGAGCTGTTTTTT.

This clonotype was recorded a few times. The gene calls are TRBV20-1 and TRBJ1-5; D is perhaps TRBD1 (5 bases). The CDR3 totals 13 residues. Trimming pared 2 bases from V and 5 bases from J, leaving 10 bases between. The V gene's germline CDR1 is DFQATT and CDR2 SNEGSKA (reference sequence). The CDR3 is CSARYGRDQPQHF. Here the CDR3 DNA reads TGCAGTGCTAGATACGGCAGGGATCAGCCCCAGCATTTT.

This clonotype came up a few times. The chain combines TRBV5-1 with TRBJ1-2; D is unresolved. The CDR3 spans 17 residues. V was clipped by 3 bases and J by 0 bases, with 18 bases between them. CDR1 and CDR2 from the germline V gene are SGHRS and YFSETQ. The CDR3 nucleotides read TGCGCCAGCAGCTCCGGAACGGACGGAAGAACTAACTATGGCTACACCTTC. Amino acid sequence: CASSSGTDGRTNYGYTF.

This clonotype was found a few times. This chain links TRBV29-1 with TRBJ2-3; tentatively, D is TRBD2 (5 bases). V lost 4 bases, J lost 5 bases, and 13 bases lay in between. CDR3 size: 13 residues. Per germline, CDR1 SQVTM and CDR2 ANQGSEA. The CDR3 bases are TGCAGCGTTGCTAAGGAGGTAGGAGATACGCAGTATTTT. This codes for CSVAKEVGDTQYF.

V usage is TRBV7-9 and J usage is TRBJ1-2, with D perhaps TRBD1 (5 bases). V lost 4 bases, J lost 0 bases, and 12 bases lay in between. The length of the CDR3 is 15 residues. In germline, CDR1 is SEHNR, CDR2 FQNEAQ (reference sequence). The CDR3 coding sequence is TGTGCCAGCAGCTCCCGACAGAAGGCTAACTATGGCTACACCTTC. It is translated as CASSSRQKANYGYTF.